The sample holds a few counts of the clone carrying this T cell receptor beta chain. Its antigen is still unknown. These data originate in a study of T cell responses to AZD1222 COVID-19 vaccine. Across the study: Second-dose timings of about 4 or about 12 weeks were pooled. Overall study results and limits: Reportedly, nearly half the spike-specific TCRs target unmutated variant regions. Vaccine-associated CD4 TCRs spanned spike, dominant at 160-218 and 743-854.

The data were produced by immunoSEQ multiplex PCR, yet TCRdb's version contains in-frame clones alone and is incomplete. In the table there are 140,000 to 150,000 clones, roughly 92% of which are singletons. The TCR comes from an adult in good health. The material was peripheral blood, obtained on day 0 of AZD1222 vaccination.

CDR3 sequence: CASSQVPGAGGEAFF. In DNA form, the CDR3 reads TGTGCCAGCAGCCAAGTCCCAGGGGCCGGGGGTGAAGCTTTCTTT. The gene calls are TRBV4-2 and TRBJ1-1; tentative D call: TRBD1 (6 bases). Germline V gene sequence: CDR1 LGHNA, CDR2 YNFKEQ. Trimming shortened V by 1 base and J by 7 bases, and 16 bases separated the two germline ends. This CDR3 contains 15 residues.